What follows describes a single T cell receptor (beta chain). This entry is derived from a study of cytotoxic CD8 clonotypes in ibrutinib-treated CLL. The wider study: A median approximately 12 months of treatment, range 6 to 36, preceded the collection of response samples.

Here immunoSEQ multiplex PCR was the method, and the copy in TCRdb shows in-frame clones only, minus some. The sample holds a few hundred thousand clones, 70% to 80% seen once. Trimming removed 3 bases from V and 7 bases from J, with 10 bases in between. Germline CDR1 is MDHEN and CDR2 is SYDVKM. CDR3 length: 12 residues. The sequencing used PBMCs, collected before ibrutinib treatment. This chain uses TRBV28 with TRBJ2-7; D is unclear. The sequence derives from a human donor with chronic lymphocytic leukemia. CDR3 sequence: CASSFRRTEQYF. CDR3 in DNA: TGTGCCAGCAGTTTTCGGCGGACGGAGCAGTACTTC. Variable domain in full (rest from reference TRBV28 and TRBJ2-7): DVKVTQSSRYLVKRTGEKVFLECVQDMDHENMFWYRQDPGLGLRLIYFSYDVKMKEKGDIPEGYSVSREKKERFSLILESASTNQTSMYLCASSFRRTEQYFGPGTRLTVT.